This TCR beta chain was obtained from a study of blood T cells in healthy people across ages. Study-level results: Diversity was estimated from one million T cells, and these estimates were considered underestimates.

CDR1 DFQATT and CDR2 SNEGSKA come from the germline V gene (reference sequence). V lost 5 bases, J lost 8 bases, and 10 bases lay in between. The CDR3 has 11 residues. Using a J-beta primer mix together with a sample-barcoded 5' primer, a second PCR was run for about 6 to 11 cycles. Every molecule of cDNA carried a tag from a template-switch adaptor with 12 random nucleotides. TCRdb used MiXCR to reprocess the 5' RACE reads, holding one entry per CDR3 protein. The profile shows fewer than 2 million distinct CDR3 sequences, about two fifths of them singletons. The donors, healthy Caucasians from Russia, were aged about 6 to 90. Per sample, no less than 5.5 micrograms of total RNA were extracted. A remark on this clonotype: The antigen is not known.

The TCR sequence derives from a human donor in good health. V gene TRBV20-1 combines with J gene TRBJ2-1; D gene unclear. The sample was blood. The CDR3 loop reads CSASLLDEQFF. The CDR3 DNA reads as TGCAGTGCTTCATTACTCGATGAGCAGTTCTTC.